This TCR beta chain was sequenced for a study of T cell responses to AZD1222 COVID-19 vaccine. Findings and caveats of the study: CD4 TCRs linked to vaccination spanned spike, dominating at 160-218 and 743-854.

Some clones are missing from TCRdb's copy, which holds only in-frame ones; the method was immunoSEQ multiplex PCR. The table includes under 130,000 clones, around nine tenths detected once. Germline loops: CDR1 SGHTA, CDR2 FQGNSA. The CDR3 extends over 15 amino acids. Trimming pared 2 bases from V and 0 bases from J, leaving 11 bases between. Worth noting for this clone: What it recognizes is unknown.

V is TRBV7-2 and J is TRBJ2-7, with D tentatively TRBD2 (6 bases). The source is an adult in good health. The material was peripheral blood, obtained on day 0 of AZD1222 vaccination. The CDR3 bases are TGTGCCAGCAGCTTAAGGGGCGGGGACTCCTACGAGCAGTACTTC. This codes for CASSLRGGDSYEQYF.